What follows are 21 T cell receptor beta chains derived from one specimen sequenced in a study of cytomegalovirus exposure and HLA in healthy donors (dated by TCRdb to 2017 to 2019). Library generation was performed with the immunoSEQ multiplex PCR assay. A mixture of 60 forward primers for TCR Vbeta segments and 13 reverse primers for TCR Jbeta segments was used in the multiplex PCR. Drawn from immuneACCESS, this table holds only the in-frame rearrangements with V and J called that TCRdb kept. Clones are partly lost; checked studies trace under half to an unresolved V gene and leave the rest unexplained. In this sample the table shows around 84,000 clones, over 65% of which occur a single time. 3% to 3.5% of the sample lies in the top ten. The material sequenced was PBMCs. All receptors derive from a man in his forties or fifties in good health and CMV-seronegative.

The V call is TRBV2, the J call TRBJ1-2, with D possibly TRBD1 on 6 matching bases. Trimming shortened V by 2 bases and J by 4 bases, and 14 bases separated the two germline ends. Per the germline V gene, CDR1 is SNHLY and CDR2 is FYNNEI. CDR3 length: 15 residues. The CDR3 bases are TGTGCCAGCAGTGAACATTCAGCGGGGGCCTATGGCTACACCTTC. Amino acids: CASSEHSAGAYGYTF.

The chain couples TRBV13 to TRBJ2-7, with TRBD2 as a possible D gene (5 bases). The CDR3 sequence is 13 residues long. Trimming stripped 5 bases from V and 4 bases from J, with 12 bases between. Per germline, CDR1 PRHDT and CDR2 FYEKMQ (reference sequence). The CDR3 region is CASSPSGSYEQYF. The DNA of the CDR3 is TGTGCCAGCAGCCCCAGCGGTTCTTACGAGCAGTACTTC.

This sequence joins TRBV6-5 and TRBJ2-5; TRBD2 matches at 9 bases. Losses at the gene ends were 4 bases for V and 4 bases for J; bases not matched to a gene: 7. CDR3 length: 15 residues. CDR1 and CDR2 from the germline V gene are MNHEY and SVGAGI. CDR3 sequence (DNA): TGTGCCAGCAGTTGGGAGGCGGGGGGGAGAGAGACCCAGTACTTC. Amino acids: CASSWEAGGRETQYF.

This chain joins TRBV25-1 and TRBJ1-1; D is perhaps TRBD1 (5 bases). Per germline, CDR1 MGHDK and CDR2 SYGVNS. This CDR3 is 14 amino acids long. The V and J ends lost 5 bases and 3 bases respectively, with 13 bases between them. CDR3 coding DNA: TGTGCCAGCAGTACTCGCGGGGGTTACACTGAAGCTTTCTTT. Translating it yields CASSTRGGYTEAFF. Filled out from reference TRBV25-1 and TRBJ1-1, the complete variable domain reads EADIYQTPRYLVIGTGKKITLECSQTMGHDKMYWYQQDPGMELHLIHYSYGVNSTEKGDLSSESTVSRIRTEHFPLTLESARPSHTSQYLCASSTRGGYTEAFFGQGTRLTVV.

Notes on this clone: The junction does not match germline at one end; this may be a read error. This rearrangement joins TRBV7-9 to TRBJ1-2, with TRBD1 identical over 8 bases. From germline, CDR1 is SEHNR and CDR2 FQNEAQ (reference sequence). This CDR3 comprises 14 residues. The CDR3 bases are TGTTCCAGCAGCTCAACGGACAGGGTCTATGGCTACACCTTC. Amino acid sequence: CSSSSTDRVYGYTF. The full variable domain, its missing parts supplied by reference TRBV7-9 and TRBJ1-2, is DTGVSQNPRHKITKRGQNVTFRCDPISEHNRLYWYRQTLGQGPEFLTYFQNEAQLEKSRLLSDRFSAERPKGSFSTLEIQRTEQGDSAMYLCSSSSTDRVYGYTFGSGTRLTVV.

The chain couples TRBV19 to TRBJ2-3, with 11 bases aligning to TRBD2. The CDR3 loop spans 15 amino acids. Germline V gives CDR1 LNHDA, CDR2 SQIVND (reference sequence). Unmatched junction bases numbered 9, after V lost 7 bases and J lost 6 bases. The CDR3 protein is CASTPLAGAGDTQYF. The CDR3 DNA sequence: TGTGCCAGTACCCCACTAGCGGGGGCAGGGGATACGCAGTATTTT.

This chain links TRBV2 with TRBJ1-2; 8 nucleotides agree with TRBD1. The trim removed 4 bases at V and 6 bases at J, leaving 7 bases unmatched. CDR1 and CDR2 from the germline V gene are SNHLY and FYNNEI. The CDR3 loop spans 14 amino acids. The CDR3, as DNA: TGTGCCAGCAGTGGTACAGGGGGGTTTGATGGCTACACCTTC. This sequence encodes CASSGTGGFDGYTF.

This clone came up a few times. One junction end does not reproduce the germline sequence, and a read error may be involved. This chain links TRBV7-9 with TRBJ2-5; 7 nucleotides agree with TRBD2. Germline CDR1 is SEHNR and CDR2 is FQNEAQ (reference sequence). This CDR3 comprises 16 residues. In nucleotides, the CDR3 is TGTTCCAGCAGCCCCCCGCGGGAGCAGCGCCCGGAGACCCAGTACTTC. Its translation is CSSSPPREQRPETQYF.

This clone turned up a few times. The chain has TRBV7-6 and TRBJ2-7, with TRBD1 matching 12 bases. V was pared by 1 base and J by 8 bases, with 6 bases of the junction left unmatched. The CDR3 runs to 15 residues. Per the germline V gene, CDR1 is SGHVS and CDR2 is FNYEAQ. The CDR3 nucleotides are TGTGCCAGCAGCTTAGGGGGACAGGGGGCTCAGCAGCAGTACTTC. This gives the protein CASSLGGQGAQQQYF.

The chain recombines TRBV27 with TRBJ1-1; no clear D. The CDR3 runs to 16 residues. The V end was cut by 2 bases, the J end by 4 bases, with 17 bases between. From germline, CDR1 is MNHEY and CDR2 SMNVEV (reference sequence). The CDR3 nucleotides are TGTGCCAGCAGTTTAAACCCGATCGGGGATGGCACTGAAGCTTTCTTT. Translating it yields CASSLNPIGDGTEAFF.

The chain couples TRBV28 to TRBJ2-7, with unresolved D. Trimming removed 10 bases from V and 0 bases from J, with 13 bases in between. Per the germline V gene, CDR1 is MDHEN and CDR2 is SYDVKM. This CDR3 comprises 13 residues. CDR3 loop: CAIIDPISYEQYF. CDR3 nucleotides: TGTGCCATAATTGATCCTATCTCCTACGAGCAGTACTTC. The whole variable domain, filled in from reference TRBV28 and TRBJ2-7, reads DVKVTQSSRYLVKRTGEKVFLECVQDMDHENMFWYRQDPGLGLRLIYFSYDVKMKEKGDIPEGYSVSREKKERFSLILESASTNQTSMYLCAIIDPISYEQYFGPGTRLTVT.

The chain joins TRBV30 to TRBJ2-4; the D gene is possibly TRBD1 (5 bases). The germline V and J ends were trimmed by 0 bases and 5 bases, with 8 bases remaining between them. The CDR3 spans 13 residues. Germline assignment: CDR1 GTSNPN and CDR2 SVGIG (reference sequence). The CDR3 sequence: CAWSVDRENIQYF. The CDR3 DNA reads as TGTGCCTGGAGTGTTGACAGAGAAAACATTCAGTACTTC. Looking up the rest from reference TRBV30 and TRBJ2-4 gives the full variable domain: SQTIHQWPATLVQPVGSPLSLECTVEGTSNPNLYWYRQAAGRGLQLLFYSVGIGQISSEVPQNLSASRPQDRQFILSSKKLLLSDSGFYLCAWSVDRENIQYFGAGTRLSVL.

The chain uses TRBV20-1 and TRBJ1-2, with TRBD1 matching 7 bases. The CDR3 sequence is 11 residues long. Germline assignment: CDR1 DFQATT and CDR2 SNEGSKA (reference sequence). Trimming removed 4 bases from V and 4 bases from J; junction bases left unmatched: 0. As DNA, the CDR3 is TGCAGTGCTAACAGGGGCTATGGCTACACCTTC. Translated, it gives CSANRGYGYTF.

In this sample, this clone is medium-sized. The V and J genes are TRBV9 and TRBJ2-2, with D possibly matching TRBD2 (5 bases). The V end lost 4 bases, the J end lost 3 bases, and 13 bases lay between the germline ends. The germline gives CDR1 SGDLS, CDR2 YYNGEE. The CDR3 has 15 amino acids. CDR3 residues: CASSSPTADTGELFF. The CDR3 bases are TGTGCCAGCAGCTCACCAACAGCGGACACCGGGGAGCTGTTTTTT.

The gene calls are TRBV7-8 and TRBJ2-7, with TRBD1 as a possible D gene (5 bases). The CDR3 totals 13 residues. V was cut by 4 bases and J by 3 bases, with 10 bases left in between. Germline V CDR1 and CDR2: SGHVS, FQNEAQ. The DNA of the CDR3 is TGTGCCAGCAGCTCCCTGGGGCACTACGAGCAGTACTTC. This codes for CASSSLGHYEQYF.

J is TRBJ2-3 and V is TRBV5-4, with no clear D. V lost 1 base, J lost 2 bases, and 8 bases lay in between. The CDR3 is 14 amino acids. The germline CDR1 and CDR2 sequences are SGHNT and YYREEE (reference sequence). The CDR3 is CASSLQALTDTQYF. The CDR3 region has the DNA TGTGCCAGCAGCTTGCAGGCACTCACAGATACGCAGTATTTT.

This chain links TRBV28 with TRBJ2-4, with TRBD1 matching 12 bases. Looked up from germline, CDR1 is MDHEN and CDR2 is SYDVKM. The CDR3 has 16 amino acids. Germline trimming cut 6 bases from V and 3 bases from J; bases unmatched to any gene: 6. CDR3 bases: TGTGCCAGCAGCCCAGGGACAGGGGGCTTCAAAAACATTCAGTACTTC. Amino acids: CASSPGTGGFKNIQYF.

V usage is TRBV5-1 and J usage is TRBJ1-3, with TRBD1 as a possible D gene (5 bases). This CDR3 is built from 15 residues. Trimming left V 5 bases short and J 4 bases short, with 16 bases between. Germline-derived CDR1 and CDR2 are SGHRS and YFSETQ. The CDR3 here is CASSPEGAGGNTIYF. The DNA for the CDR3 is TGCGCCAGCAGTCCCGAAGGGGCAGGAGGAAACACCATATATTTT.

As for this clone: This same CDR3 is encoded by further DNA sequences in the sample. The chain recombines TRBV5-1 with TRBJ2-3; D is ambiguous. The CDR3 covers 13 residues. V dropped 0 bases and J dropped 3 bases, with 5 bases sitting between them. Germline V gene sequence: CDR1 SGHRS, CDR2 YFSETQ. The CDR3 loop is CASSLGGTDTQYF. The CDR3 DNA sequence: TGCGCCAGCAGCTTGGGAGGAACAGATACGCAGTATTTT.

The chain uses TRBV6-5 and TRBJ1-6; 7 nucleotides match TRBD1. The length of the CDR3 is 15 residues. CDR1 and CDR2 from the germline V gene are MNHEY and SVGAGI. V dropped 6 bases and J dropped 4; count of bases not matched to a gene: 6. CDR3 residues: CASRAGQSYNSPLHF. CDR3 DNA: TGTGCCAGCAGGGCGGGACAGTCATATAATTCACCCCTCCACTTT.

This chain joins TRBV21-1 and TRBJ1-1. TRBV21-1 is designated a pseudogene. There are 12 residues in the CDR3. The CDR3 bases are TGTGCCAGCTTTCGGGGTGGAAGTGAAGCTTTCTTT. It is translated as CASFRGGSEAFF.